This T cell receptor (beta chain) was recovered during a study of CD8+ T cells in alopecia areata. The wider study: Treated patients were given oral tofacitinib, which was dosed at 5 to 10 mg twice daily.

In each case, RNA was isolated and then reverse transcribed into cDNA as the sequencing template. This table comes from immunoSEQ multiplex PCR, and its TCRdb copy is limited to in-frame clones, with some not included. Seen here are about 250,000 clones, around 67% observed once, and the top ten hold 0.95% to 1.5%. This clone was counted a single time. V lost 5 bases, J lost 7 bases, and 11 bases lay in between. The CDR3 consists of 13 residues. Germline-derived CDR1 and CDR2 are WSHSY and SAAADI. This receptor was obtained from a human donor with alopecia areata. The chain combines TRBV10-2 with TRBJ2-2; D call uncertain. The sequenced sample was CD4+ T cells sorted from blood, obtained at week 0. CDR3 residues: CASSIVGGGELFF. The DNA of the CDR3 is TGCGCCAGCAGTATAGTTGGCGGCGGGGAGCTGTTTTTT.